Sequencing of this T cell receptor (beta chain) was carried out in a study of prognosis after radiotherapy for stage I lung cancer. On the study more broadly: The study delivered radiotherapy as SBRT in 3 to 5 fractions, with a biologically effective dose of at least 100 Gy.

By two-round multiplex PCR, the TCR beta CDR3 was amplified from genomic DNA. The first PCR round targeted every TRBV and TRBJ gene with specific primers. From the multiplex PCR reads, TCRdb called clonotypes with MiXCR, one entry per CDR3 protein. This table holds roughly 27,000 distinct CDR3 sequences, around 45% found once. Germline CDR1 and CDR2: MNHEY and SMNVEV (reference sequence). This CDR3 is 19 amino acids long. V was pared by 3 bases and J by 1 base, with 16 bases of the junction left unmatched. The material sequenced was PBMCs, taken before or after stereotactic body radiation therapy (not recorded which). The TCR was taken from a donor of 50 years or more with non-small cell lung cancer. This sequence joins TRBV27 and TRBJ2-3, with 7 bases aligning to TRBD2. The CDR3 sequence is CASSLWEGLSTGGTDTQYF. The CDR3 coding sequence is TGTGCCAGCAGTTTGTGGGAGGGACTTAGCACCGGCGGCACAGATACGCAGTATTTT.